What follows is one TCR beta chain and its context. This entry is derived from a study of CXCR3-negative and CXCR3-positive naive CD8 T cells. Study as a whole: The TRB read total, about 150 million, broke down to about 1.5 +/- 0.3 million reads per library.

With UMI labels, 5' RACE was used to prepare the TRB cDNA libraries. TCRdb re-called the 5' RACE reads and shows each CDR3 protein once, DNA omitted. This table lists 46,000 or so distinct CDR3 sequences. This sequence originates from a human donor in good health. Some clones in this sample may be carry-over from other donors' samples. What was sequenced was naive CXCR3- CD8+ T cells from blood. Indicated subset: CD45RO-CCR7+CD27+CD95- naive CD8+ T cells lacking CXCR3 (TNR3-).

CDR3 in amino acids: CASRGLGSNEQFF. This chain joins TRBV27 and TRBJ2-1; there is no DNA to check the TCRdb D call of TRBD1. The germline V gene encodes CDR1 MNHEY and CDR2 SMNVEV (reference sequence). CDR3 length: 13 amino acids.